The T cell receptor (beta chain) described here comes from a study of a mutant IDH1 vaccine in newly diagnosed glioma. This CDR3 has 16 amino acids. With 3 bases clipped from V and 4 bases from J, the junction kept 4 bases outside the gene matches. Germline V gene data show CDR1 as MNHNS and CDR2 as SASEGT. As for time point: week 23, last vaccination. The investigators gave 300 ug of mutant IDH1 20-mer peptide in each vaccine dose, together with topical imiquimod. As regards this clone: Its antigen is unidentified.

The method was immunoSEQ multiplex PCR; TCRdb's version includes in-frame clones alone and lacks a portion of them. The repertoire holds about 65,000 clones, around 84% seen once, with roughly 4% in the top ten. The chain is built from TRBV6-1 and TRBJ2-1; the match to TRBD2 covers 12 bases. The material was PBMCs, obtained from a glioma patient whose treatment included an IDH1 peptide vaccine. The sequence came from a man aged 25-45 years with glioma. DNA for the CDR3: TGTGCCAGCAGTGACCGGACTAGCGGGGTGTACAATGAGCAGTTCTTC. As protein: CASSDRTSGVYNEQFF.